Shown below are 16 T cell receptor beta chains from a single sample sequenced in a study of T-cell memory formation after mild COVID-19. One entry per CDR3 protein results from TCRdb running MiXCR on the 5' RACE reads. This sample carries approximately 180,000 distinct CDR3 sequences, more than 15% of them seen once, and the ten largest clones take roughly 2.1%. Specimen: PBMCs or a T cell subset sorted from them (not recorded which). Receptor source: an adult woman who had mild COVID-19 (a few samples of this study predate the infection). Cell type and time point are not known.

This clonotype has only a few counts. The chain recombines TRBV10-3 with TRBJ1-2; D is uncertain. Germline CDR1 ENHRY, CDR2 SYGVKD. The CDR3 totals 13 residues. V was pared by 2 bases and J by 1 base, with 5 bases between. The CDR3 DNA reads as TGTGCCATCAGTGAGAAAAATAACTATGGCTACACCTTC. Encoded protein: CAISEKNNYGYTF.

This clonotype was observed a few times. The chain uses TRBV20-1 and TRBJ2-7; 8 nucleotides align to TRBD2. CDR1 is DFQATT and CDR2 is SNEGSKA in the germline V gene (reference sequence). Trimming at V came to 5 bases and at J to 4 bases, leaving 7 bases not matched to a gene. The CDR3 covers 13 residues. CDR3 sequence (DNA): TGCAGTGCTGAAAGCGGGAGTGGGTACGAGCAGTACTTC. This sequence encodes CSAESGSGYEQYF.

This clonotype was seen more than once but under ten times. The chain links TRBV14 to TRBJ2-7, with 9 bases that match TRBD1. Germline V gene data show CDR1 as SGHDN and CDR2 as FVKESK. There are 15 residues in the CDR3. With V trimmed by 4 bases and J by 6 bases, 10 bases remained unmatched. In DNA, the CDR3 is TGTGCCAGCAGCCGGAATGTGGGACAGGGTGGCGAGCAGTACTTC. Translating it yields CASSRNVGQGGEQYF.

This chain joins TRBV5-1 and TRBJ2-1; TRBD1 agrees at 8 bases. Germline CDR1 is SGHRS and CDR2 is YFSETQ. After removal of 3 bases from V and 4 bases from J, the junction contained 3 bases not matched to a gene. CDR3 length: 14 residues. CDR3 loop: CASSSGDRYNEQFF. The CDR3 region has the DNA TGCGCCAGCAGCTCGGGGGACAGGTACAATGAGCAGTTCTTC.

This clonotype was seen a handful of times. This chain joins TRBV30 and TRBJ1-5; the D is unclear. Germline assignment: CDR1 GTSNPN and CDR2 SVGIG (reference sequence). The length of the CDR3 is 13 residues. V was shortened by 7 bases and J by 2 bases, with 12 bases between the two germline ends. The CDR3 region is CAYQSRGNQPQHF. CDR3 bases: TGTGCCTACCAATCACGGGGCAATCAGCCCCAGCATTTT. Looking up the rest from reference TRBV30 and TRBJ1-5 gives the full variable domain: SQTIHQWPATLVQPVGSPLSLECTVEGTSNPNLYWYRQAAGRGLQLLFYSVGIGQISSEVPQNLSASRPQDRQFILSSKKLLLSDSGFYLCAYQSRGNQPQHFGDGTRLSIL.

The chain links TRBV20-1 to TRBJ2-1; TRBD2 might be the D (6 bases). The CDR3 is 16 amino acids. V was clipped by 3 bases and J by 1 base, with 16 bases between them. Germline values: CDR1 DFQATT, CDR2 SNEGSKA (reference sequence). CDR3 coding DNA: TGCAGTGCTAGGTTCAGGACTACCGGATCCTACAATGAGCAGTTCTTC. Translating gives CSARFRTTGSYNEQFF.

The chain employs TRBV6-5 and TRBJ2-5, with 10 bases fitting TRBD1. V shed 5 bases and J 13 bases; nucleotides not matched to a gene: 16. The germline CDR1 and CDR2 sequences are MNHEY and SVGAGI. This CDR3 region has 15 residues. The CDR3 region has the DNA TGTGCCAGCAGTACCCGGGACAGGGGTTTTAGTGAGAGGTACTTC. Its translation is CASSTRDRGFSERYF.

This clonotype was counted only a few times. The rearrangement joins TRBV12-3 or TRBV12-4 to TRBJ2-3; TRBD2 matches at 8 bases. The V segment lost 6 bases and the J segment 0 bases; nucleotides outside the gene matches: 5. The CDR3 runs to 15 residues. The CDR3 spells CASSAGGPSTDTQYF. CDR3 bases: TGTGCCAGCAGCGCGGGGGGCCCAAGCACAGATACGCAGTATTTT.

The rearrangement links TRBV5-1 to TRBJ2-5, with a tentative D call TRBD1 (6 bases). CDR3 length: 15 residues. Germline loops: CDR1 SGHRS, CDR2 YFSETQ. The V end was cut by 4 bases, the J end by 1 base, with 14 bases between. The chain's CDR3 is CASSITGQLQETQYF. The CDR3 DNA follows: TGCGCCAGCAGCATAACCGGACAGCTCCAAGAGACCCAGTACTTC.

CDR3 amino acids: CASSFSDRTYEQYF. The DNA of the CDR3 is TGCGCCAGCAGCTTCTCGGACAGAACCTACGAGCAGTACTTC. The chain carries TRBV5-1 and TRBJ2-7; D perhaps matches TRBD1 (6 bases). The CDR3 covers 14 residues. The germline gives CDR1 SGHRS, CDR2 YFSETQ. V gave up 2 bases and J gave up 2 bases, with 11 bases separating them.

This clonotype occurred a few times. V gene TRBV5-1 combines with J gene TRBJ2-3; a possible D gene is TRBD2 (5 bases). Germline assignment: CDR1 SGHRS and CDR2 YFSETQ. V dropped 4 bases and J dropped 2 bases, with 17 bases sitting between them. The CDR3 totals 16 residues. The CDR3 bases are TGCGCCAGCAGCCGCTCAGATAGCGCGCTCACAGATACGCAGTATTTT. Encoded protein: CASSRSDSALTDTQYF.

This clonotype turned up a few times. V gene TRBV11-3 combines with J gene TRBJ1-1, with D hard to call. V was pared by 3 bases and J by 8 bases, with 13 bases between. CDR1 and CDR2 from the germline V gene are SGHNT and YENEEA. This CDR3 spans 13 amino acids. The CDR3 DNA reads TGTGCCAGCAGCTTTGGGCCAGAGAGAGAAGCTTTCTTT. Residues: CASSFGPEREAFF.

This clonotype was detected many times. This sequence joins TRBV5-1 and TRBJ2-3; 8 bases are a match to TRBD2. J lost 6 bases, V lost 4 bases, and 13 bases had no gene match. The CDR3 runs to 16 residues. Germline assignment: CDR1 SGHRS and CDR2 YFSETQ. For the CDR3, the DNA is TGCGCCAGCAGCCCGAGCGGGAGCCAGCCCAGCGATACGCAGTATTTT. This encodes CASSPSGSQPSDTQYF.

This clonotype was seen ten or more times. This rearrangement joins TRBV7-3 to TRBJ2-1; tentative D call: TRBD2 (5 bases). Between the trimmed V and J ends, which lost 5 bases and 0 bases, there was a span of 14 bases. This CDR3 is built from 16 residues. Germline lookup yields CDR1 SGHTA and CDR2 FQGTGA. Here the CDR3 DNA reads TGTGCCAGCAGCCTCTCCCGGAGGAGCTCCTACAATGAGCAGTTCTTC. Protein sequence: CASSLSRRSSYNEQFF.

This clonotype was detected a few times. The chain recombines TRBV12-3 or TRBV12-4 with TRBJ2-5, with 9 nucleotides matching TRBD2. J gave up 1 base and V 3 bases, and 6 bases lay outside the gene matches. This CDR3 is 16 amino acids long. CDR3 in amino acids: CASSFGSSGGQETQYF. CDR3 nucleotides: TGTGCCAGCAGTTTTGGGAGTAGCGGGGGCCAAGAGACCCAGTACTTC.

In its sample, this clonotype was seen a few times. This chain uses TRBV24-1 with TRBJ2-1; 7 nucleotides line up with TRBD2. Germline assignment: CDR1 KGHDR and CDR2 SFDVKD. V dropped 3 bases and J dropped 0; count of bases not matched to a gene: 13. The CDR3 consists of 19 residues. CDR3 DNA: TGTGCCACCAGTGATCCCTTTCGAAAAGCGGGGAGCTCCTACAATGAGCAGTTCTTC. Protein sequence: CATSDPFRKAGSSYNEQFF.